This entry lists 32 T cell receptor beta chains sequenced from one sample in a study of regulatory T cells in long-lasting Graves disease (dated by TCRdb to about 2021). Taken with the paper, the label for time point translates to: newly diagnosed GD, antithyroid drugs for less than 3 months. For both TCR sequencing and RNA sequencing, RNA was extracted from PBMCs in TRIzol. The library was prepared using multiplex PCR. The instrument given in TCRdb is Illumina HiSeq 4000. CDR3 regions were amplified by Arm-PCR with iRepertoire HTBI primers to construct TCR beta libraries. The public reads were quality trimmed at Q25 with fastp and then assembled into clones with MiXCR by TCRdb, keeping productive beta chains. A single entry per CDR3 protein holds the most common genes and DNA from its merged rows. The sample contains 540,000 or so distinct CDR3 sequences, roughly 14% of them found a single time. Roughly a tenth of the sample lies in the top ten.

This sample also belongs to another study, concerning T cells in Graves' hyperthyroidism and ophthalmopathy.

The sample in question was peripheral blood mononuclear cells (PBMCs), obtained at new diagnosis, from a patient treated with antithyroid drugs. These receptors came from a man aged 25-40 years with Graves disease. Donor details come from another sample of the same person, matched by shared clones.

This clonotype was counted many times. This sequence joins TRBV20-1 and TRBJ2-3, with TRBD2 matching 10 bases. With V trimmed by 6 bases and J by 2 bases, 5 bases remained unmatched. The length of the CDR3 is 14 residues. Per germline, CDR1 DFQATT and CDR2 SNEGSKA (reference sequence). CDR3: CSAALAGYTDTQYF. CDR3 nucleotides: TGCAGTGCAGCACTAGCGGGATACACAGATACGCAGTATTTT.

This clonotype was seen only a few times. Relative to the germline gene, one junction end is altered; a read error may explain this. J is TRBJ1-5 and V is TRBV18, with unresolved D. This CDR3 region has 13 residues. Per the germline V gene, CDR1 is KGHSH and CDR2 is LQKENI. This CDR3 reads CASSPYSNHPQHF. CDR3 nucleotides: TGTGCCAGCTCACCGTATAGCAATCACCCCCAGCATTTT.

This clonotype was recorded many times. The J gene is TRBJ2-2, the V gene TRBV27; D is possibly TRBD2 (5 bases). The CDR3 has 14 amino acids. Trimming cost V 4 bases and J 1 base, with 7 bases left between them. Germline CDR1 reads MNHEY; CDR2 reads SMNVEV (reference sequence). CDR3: CASSWSGNTGELFF. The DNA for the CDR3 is TGTGCCAGCAGTTGGAGCGGGAACACCGGGGAGCTGTTTTTT.

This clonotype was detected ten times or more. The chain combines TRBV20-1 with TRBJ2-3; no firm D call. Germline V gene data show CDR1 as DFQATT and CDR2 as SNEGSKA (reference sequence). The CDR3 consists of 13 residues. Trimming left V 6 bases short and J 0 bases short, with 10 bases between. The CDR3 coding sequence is TGCAGTGCCCTTAGATCTAGCACAGATACGCAGTATTTT. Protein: CSALRSSTDTQYF.

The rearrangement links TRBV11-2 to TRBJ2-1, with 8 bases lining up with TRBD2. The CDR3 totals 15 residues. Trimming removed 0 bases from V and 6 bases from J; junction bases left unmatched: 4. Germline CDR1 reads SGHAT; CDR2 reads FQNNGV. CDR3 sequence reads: CASSLDRTSRNEQFF. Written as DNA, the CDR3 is TGTGCCAGCAGCTTAGATCGGACTAGCCGCAATGAGCAGTTCTTC.

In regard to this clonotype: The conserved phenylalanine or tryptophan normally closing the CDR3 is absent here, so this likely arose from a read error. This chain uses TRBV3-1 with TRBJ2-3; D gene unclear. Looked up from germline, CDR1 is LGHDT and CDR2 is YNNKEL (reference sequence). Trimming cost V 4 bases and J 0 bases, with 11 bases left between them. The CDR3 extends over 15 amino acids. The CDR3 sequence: CASSPLRLSTDTQYS. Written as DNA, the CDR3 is TGTGCCAGCAGCCCGCTAAGGCTTAGCACAGATACGCAGTATTCT.

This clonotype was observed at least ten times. CDR3 in amino acids: CASSPFDRGRTEAFF. Here the CDR3 DNA reads TGTGCCAGCAGCCCTTTTGACAGGGGGCGCACTGAAGCTTTCTTT. The rearrangement joins TRBV27 to TRBJ1-1; 10 positions match TRBD1. The CDR3 has 15 residues. The germline CDR1 and CDR2 sequences are MNHEY and SMNVEV (reference sequence). With 6 bases clipped from V and 4 bases from J, the junction kept 8 bases outside the gene matches.

CDR3 residues: CASSSTFFMSSYNSPLHF. CDR3 sequence (DNA): TGTGCCAGCAGTTCAACCTTCTTCATGAGCTCCTATAATTCACCCCTCCACTTT. The chain joins TRBV6-2 or TRBV6-3 to TRBJ1-6, with unresolved D. The CDR3 contains 18 residues. Per germline, CDR1 MNHEY and CDR2 SVGEGT. Trimming left V 4 bases short and J 0 bases short, with 16 bases between.

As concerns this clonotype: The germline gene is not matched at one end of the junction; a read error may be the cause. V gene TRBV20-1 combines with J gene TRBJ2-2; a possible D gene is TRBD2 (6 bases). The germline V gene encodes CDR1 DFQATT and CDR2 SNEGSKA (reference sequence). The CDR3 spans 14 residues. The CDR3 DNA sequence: TGCAGTGCTAGAGATTGGGCCAATGCCGGGGGGCTGTTTTTT. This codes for CSARDWANAGGLFF.

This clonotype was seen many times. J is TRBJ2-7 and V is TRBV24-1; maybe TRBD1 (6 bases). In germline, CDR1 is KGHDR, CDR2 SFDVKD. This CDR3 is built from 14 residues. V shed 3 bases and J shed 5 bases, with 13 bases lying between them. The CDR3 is CATSDTQGNNEQYF. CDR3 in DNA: TGTGCCACCAGTGATACACAGGGTAACAACGAGCAGTACTTC.

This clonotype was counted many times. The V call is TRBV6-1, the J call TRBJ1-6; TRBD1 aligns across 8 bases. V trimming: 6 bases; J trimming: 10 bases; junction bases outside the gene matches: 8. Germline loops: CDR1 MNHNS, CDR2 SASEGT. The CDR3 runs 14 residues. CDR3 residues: CASSTDRGRSPLHF. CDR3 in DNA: TGTGCCAGCAGCACCGACAGGGGTAGGTCACCCCTCCACTTT.

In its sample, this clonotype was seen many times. The CDR3 here is CASNPRTAGTTGELFF. Here the CDR3 DNA reads TGTGCCAGCAACCCGAGGACAGCGGGGACCACCGGGGAGCTGTTTTTT. The V call is TRBV7-2, the J call TRBJ2-2; possible D gene TRBD2, 7 bases. Between the trimmed V and J ends, which lost 7 bases and 4 bases, there was a span of 19 bases. This CDR3 contains 16 residues. The germline V gene has CDR1 SGHTA and CDR2 FQGNSA.

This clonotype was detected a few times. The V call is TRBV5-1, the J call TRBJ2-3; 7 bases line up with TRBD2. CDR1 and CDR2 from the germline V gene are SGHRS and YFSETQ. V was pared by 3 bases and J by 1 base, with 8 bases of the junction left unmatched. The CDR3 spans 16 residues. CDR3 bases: TGCGCCAGCAGCTCAGCTCTAGCGGCCCGCACAGATACGCAGTATTTT. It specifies CASSSALAARTDTQYF.

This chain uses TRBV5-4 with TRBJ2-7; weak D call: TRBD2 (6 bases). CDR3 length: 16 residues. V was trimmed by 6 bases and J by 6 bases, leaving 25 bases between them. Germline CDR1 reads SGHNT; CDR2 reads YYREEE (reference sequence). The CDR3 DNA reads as TGTGCCAGCAAAAGCCGATGGGACTCAGAAACCTCCGAGCAGTACTTC. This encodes CASKSRWDSETSEQYF.

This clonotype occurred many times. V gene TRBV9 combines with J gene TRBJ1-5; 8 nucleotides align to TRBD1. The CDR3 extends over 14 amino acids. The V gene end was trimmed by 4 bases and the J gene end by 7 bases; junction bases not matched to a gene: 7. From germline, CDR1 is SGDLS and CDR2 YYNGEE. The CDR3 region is CASSPSGGGQPQHF. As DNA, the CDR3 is TGTGCCAGCAGCCCTTCAGGGGGCGGACAGCCCCAGCATTTT.

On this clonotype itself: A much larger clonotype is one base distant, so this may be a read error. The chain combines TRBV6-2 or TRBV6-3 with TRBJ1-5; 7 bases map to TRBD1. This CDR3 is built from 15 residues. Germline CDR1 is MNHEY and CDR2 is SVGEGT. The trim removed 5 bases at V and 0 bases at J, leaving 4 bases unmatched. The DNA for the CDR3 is TGTGCCAGCAGTGACAGGGCCTATAGCAATCAGCCCCAGCATTTT. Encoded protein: CASSDRAYSNQPQHF.

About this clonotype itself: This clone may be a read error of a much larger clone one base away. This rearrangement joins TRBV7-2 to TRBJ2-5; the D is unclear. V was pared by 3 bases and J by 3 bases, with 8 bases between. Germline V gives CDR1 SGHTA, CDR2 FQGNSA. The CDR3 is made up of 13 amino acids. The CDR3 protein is CASSFRREETQYF. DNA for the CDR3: TGTGCCAGCAGCTTCCGACGAGAAGAGACCCAGTACTTC.

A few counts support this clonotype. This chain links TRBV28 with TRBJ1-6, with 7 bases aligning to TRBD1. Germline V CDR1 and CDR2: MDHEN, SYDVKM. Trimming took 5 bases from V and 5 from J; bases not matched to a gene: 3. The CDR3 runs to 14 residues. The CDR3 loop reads CASSGTADNSPLHF. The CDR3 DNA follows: TGTGCCAGCAGTGGGACAGCAGATAATTCACCCCTCCACTTT.

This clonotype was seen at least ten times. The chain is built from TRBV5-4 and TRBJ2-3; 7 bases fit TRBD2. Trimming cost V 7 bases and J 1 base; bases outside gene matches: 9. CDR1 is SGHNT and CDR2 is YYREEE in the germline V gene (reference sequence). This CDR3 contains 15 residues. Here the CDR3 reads CASGPSGTRTDTQYF. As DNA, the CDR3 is TGTGCCAGCGGCCCTAGCGGTACTCGCACAGATACGCAGTATTTT.

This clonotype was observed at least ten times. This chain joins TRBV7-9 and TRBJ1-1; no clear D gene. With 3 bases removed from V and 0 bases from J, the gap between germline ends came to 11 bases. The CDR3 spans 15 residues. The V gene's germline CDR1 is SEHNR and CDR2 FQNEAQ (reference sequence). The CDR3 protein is CASSFNQALNTEAFF. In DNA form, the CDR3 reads TGTGCCAGCAGCTTTAACCAGGCCCTGAACACTGAAGCTTTCTTT. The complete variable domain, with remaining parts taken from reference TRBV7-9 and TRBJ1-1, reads DTGVSQNPRHKITKRGQNVTFRCDPISEHNRLYWYRQTLGQGPEFLTYFQNEAQLEKSRLLSDRFSAERPKGSFSTLEIQRTEQGDSAMYLCASSFNQALNTEAFFGQGTRLTVV.

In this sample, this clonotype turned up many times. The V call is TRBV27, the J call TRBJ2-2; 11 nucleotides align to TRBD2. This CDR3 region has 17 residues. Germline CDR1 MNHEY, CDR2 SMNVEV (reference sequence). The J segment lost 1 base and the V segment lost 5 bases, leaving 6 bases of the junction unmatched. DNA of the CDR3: TGTGCCAGCAGTCCGACTAGCGGGATGATGAACACCGGGGAGCTGTTTTTT. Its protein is CASSPTSGMMNTGELFF.

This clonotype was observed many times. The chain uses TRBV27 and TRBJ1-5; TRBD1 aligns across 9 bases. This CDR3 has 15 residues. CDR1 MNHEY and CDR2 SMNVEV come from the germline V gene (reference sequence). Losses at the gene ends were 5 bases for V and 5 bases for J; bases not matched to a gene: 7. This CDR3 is CASSLGGQGHQPQHF. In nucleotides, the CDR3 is TGTGCCAGCAGTCTGGGAGGACAGGGGCATCAGCCCCAGCATTTT.

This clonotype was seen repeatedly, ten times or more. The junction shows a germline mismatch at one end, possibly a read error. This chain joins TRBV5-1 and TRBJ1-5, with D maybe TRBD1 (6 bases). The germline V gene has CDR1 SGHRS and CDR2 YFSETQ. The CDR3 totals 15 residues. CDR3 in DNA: TGTGCCAGCAGCTTAGGTGCAGGGGTCGGTCAGCCCCAGCATTTT. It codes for CASSLGAGVGQPQHF.

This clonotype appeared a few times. The CDR3 region has the DNA TGTGCCAGCAGCTTAGCGAGTCAAGGGCCAACTAATGAAAAACTGTTTTTT. Its translation is CASSLASQGPTNEKLFF. J is TRBJ1-4 and V is TRBV7-9; unclear D gene. Trimming pared 0 bases from V and 0 bases from J, leaving 11 bases between. The CDR3 sequence is 17 residues long. Germline CDR1 is SEHNR and CDR2 is FQNEAQ (reference sequence).

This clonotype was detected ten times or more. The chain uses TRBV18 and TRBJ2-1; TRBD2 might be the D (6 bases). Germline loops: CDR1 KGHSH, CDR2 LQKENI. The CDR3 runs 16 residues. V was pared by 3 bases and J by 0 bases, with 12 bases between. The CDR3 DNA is TGTGCCAGCTCACCGAGAGTCGGGAGCTCCTACAATGAGCAGTTCTTC. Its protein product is CASSPRVGSSYNEQFF.

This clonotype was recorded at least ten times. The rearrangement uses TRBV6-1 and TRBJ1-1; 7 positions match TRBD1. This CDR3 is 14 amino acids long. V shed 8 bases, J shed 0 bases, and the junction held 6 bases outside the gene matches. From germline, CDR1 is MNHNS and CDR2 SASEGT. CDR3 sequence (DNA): TGTGCCAGCGTCGGAGGGACAGTGAACACTGAAGCTTTCTTT. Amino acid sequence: CASVGGTVNTEAFF.

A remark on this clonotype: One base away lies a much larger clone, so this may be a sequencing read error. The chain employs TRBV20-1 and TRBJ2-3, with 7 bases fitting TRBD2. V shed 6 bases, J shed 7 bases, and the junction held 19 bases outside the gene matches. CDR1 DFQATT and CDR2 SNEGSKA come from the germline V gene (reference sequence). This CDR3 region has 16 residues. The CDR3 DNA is TGCAGTGCCACAAGTCGGGAGGCTCGAAATTCGAATACGCAGTATTTT. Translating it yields CSATSREARNSNTQYF.

CDR3 nucleotides: TGCGCCAGCCGCGGACAGGGACTGGACGAGCAGTACTTC. Translating gives CASRGQGLDEQYF. The chain has TRBV4-1 and TRBJ2-7, with 8 bases aligning to TRBD1. V dropped 8 bases and J dropped 5; count of bases not matched to a gene: 8. The CDR3 runs to 13 residues. Germline V gene sequence: CDR1 MGHRA, CDR2 YSYEKL.

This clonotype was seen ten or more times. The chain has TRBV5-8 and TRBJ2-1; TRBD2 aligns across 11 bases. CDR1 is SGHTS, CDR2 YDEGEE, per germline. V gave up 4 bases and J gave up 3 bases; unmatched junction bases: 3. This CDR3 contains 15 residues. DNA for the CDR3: TGTGCCAGCAGCACGGGACTAGCGGTCTACAATGAGCAGTTCTTC. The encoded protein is CASSTGLAVYNEQFF.

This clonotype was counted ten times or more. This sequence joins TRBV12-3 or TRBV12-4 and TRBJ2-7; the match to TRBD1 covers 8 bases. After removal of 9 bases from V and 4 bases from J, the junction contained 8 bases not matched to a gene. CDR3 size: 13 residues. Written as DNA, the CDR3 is TGTGCCAGTGGACAGGGCGCGACTTACGAGCAGTACTTC. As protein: CASGQGATYEQYF.

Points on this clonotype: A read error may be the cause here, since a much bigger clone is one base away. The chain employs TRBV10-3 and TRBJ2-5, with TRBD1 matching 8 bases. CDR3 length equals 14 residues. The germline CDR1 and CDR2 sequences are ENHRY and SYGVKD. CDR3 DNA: TGTACCATCAGGGGGGACAGGCCCCAAGAGACCCAGTACTTC. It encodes CTIRGDRPQETQYF.

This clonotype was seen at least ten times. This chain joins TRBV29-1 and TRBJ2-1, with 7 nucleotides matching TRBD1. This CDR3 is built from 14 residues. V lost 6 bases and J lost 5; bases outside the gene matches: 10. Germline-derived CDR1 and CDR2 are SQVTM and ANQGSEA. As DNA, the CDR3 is TGCAGCGTCGATGGTGCAGGGGGTGACAATGAGCAGTTCTTC. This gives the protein CSVDGAGGDNEQFF.